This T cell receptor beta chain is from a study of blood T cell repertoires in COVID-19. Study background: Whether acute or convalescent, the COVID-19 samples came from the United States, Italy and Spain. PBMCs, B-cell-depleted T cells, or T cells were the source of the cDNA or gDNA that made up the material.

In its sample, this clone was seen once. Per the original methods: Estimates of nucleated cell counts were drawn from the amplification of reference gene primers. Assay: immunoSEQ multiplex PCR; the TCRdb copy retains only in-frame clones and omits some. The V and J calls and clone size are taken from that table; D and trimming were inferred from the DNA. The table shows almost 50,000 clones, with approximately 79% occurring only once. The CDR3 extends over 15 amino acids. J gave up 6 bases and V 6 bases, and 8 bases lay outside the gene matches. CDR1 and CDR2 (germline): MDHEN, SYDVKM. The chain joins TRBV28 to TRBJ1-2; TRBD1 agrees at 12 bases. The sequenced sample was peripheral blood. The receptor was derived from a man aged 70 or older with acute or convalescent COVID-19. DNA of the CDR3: TGTGCCAGCAGGGACCCCGGGACAGGGGGCGATGGCTACACCTTC. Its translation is CASRDPGTGGDGYTF.